Listed below are T cell receptor beta chains from one sample, sequenced in a study of early T cells in non-severe SARS-CoV-2 infection. MiXCR, applied by TCRdb to the 5' RACE reads, yields one record per CDR3 protein. This sample has tens of thousands of distinct CDR3 sequences, with more than 6.5% found just once. Sequenced material: whole blood, taken at baseline. The source of these receptors is an adult who was a healthcare worker with PCR-confirmed SARS-CoV-2 infection or an uninfected control (not recorded which). CDR3s include the opening cysteine and the closing phenylalanine or tryptophan. The D gene is left open where the match is weak. Expanded clones get a size class; other rows say once, few or many, or leave the size out.

cdr3_nt	cdr3_aa	clone_size	d_call	v_call	j_call
TGTGCCAGCAGTTACCTCCCCCTGACTAGCACAGATACGCAGTATTTT	CASSYLPLTSTDTQYF	few	-	TRBV6-5	TRBJ2-3
TGTGTCAGCAGTCAGGGTCCGTTTGGTCAGCCCCAGCATTTT	CVSSQGPFGQPQHF	few	-	TRBV28	TRBJ1-5
TGTGCCAGCAGCCCGACAGGGCCCTACGAGCAGTACTTC	CASSPTGPYEQYF	many	TRBD1	TRBV7-2	TRBJ2-7
TGCGCCAGCAGCTTCAGCCCGGGGACTGGGGCCAACGTCCTGACTTTC	CASSFSPGTGANVLTF	-	-	TRBV5-1	TRBJ2-6
TGTGCCAGCAGCCACCCGTCTAGCGGGGGGGAAGAGACCCAGTACTTC	CASSHPSSGGEETQYF	few	TRBD2	TRBV11-2	TRBJ2-5
TGCGCCAGCAGCTCACTAGCGGGGTCCGAGGTTGAGCAGTTCTTC	CASSSLAGSEVEQFF	-	TRBD2	TRBV5-1	TRBJ2-1
TGCAGCGCGCAGGGGGCCCTCAATCAGCCCCAGCATTTT	CSAQGALNQPQHF	many	TRBD1	TRBV29-1	TRBJ1-5
TGCAGTGCTCCATCACAGGGGGGTGGTGAAGCTTTCTTT	CSAPSQGGGEAFF	few	TRBD1	TRBV20-1	TRBJ1-1
TGTGCCAGCAGCTCAGGGACAGGGGGCAATACGCAGTATTTT	CASSSGTGGNTQYF	few	TRBD1	TRBV7-2	TRBJ2-3
TGTGCCAGCAGTCCCGAACCATGGCATACGCAGTATTTT	CASSPEPWHTQYF	many	-	TRBV27	TRBJ2-3
TGTGCCACCTCATCCCTAGCGGACCAAGAGACCCAGTACTTC	CATSSLADQETQYF	-	TRBD2	TRBV6-2/TRBV6-3	TRBJ2-5
TGTGCCAGCTCCGGGACGGACGTTAATTCACCCCTCCACTTT	CASSGTDVNSPLHF	few	-	TRBV18	TRBJ1-6
TGCAGCGTTGAAGACAACAGGGCCGGGGAGCTGTTTTTT	CSVEDNRAGELFF	-	-	TRBV29-1	TRBJ2-2
TGTGCCACCAGTCCCAGCGTATGGGGCAGCTCCTACAATGAGCAGTTCTTC	CATSPSVWGSSYNEQFF	-	-	TRBV15	TRBJ2-1
TGTGCCAGCAGCCAAGACCCCCTACTACTAGCGGACGGACCGGGAGATACGCAGTATTTT	CASSQDPLLLADGPGDTQYF	-	TRBD2	TRBV3-1	TRBJ2-3
TGTGCCAGCAGCCTACTGGGCGGGACGCCCACCGGGGAGCTGTTTTTT	CASSLLGGTPTGELFF	many	-	TRBV7-3	TRBJ2-2
TGTGCCAGCAGCTTAGGACAGAAATCCTCCTATGGCTACACCTTC	CASSLGQKSSYGYTF	few	-	TRBV7-9	TRBJ1-2
TGTGCCAGCACCCCAGTCCGGGGCGGTGGAGAGACCCAGTACTTC	CASTPVRGGGETQYF	-	-	TRBV28	TRBJ2-5
TGCAGTGCTAGAGATCCGGGACAGGGGTCTGCTGAAGCTTTCTTT	CSARDPGQGSAEAFF	many	TRBD1	TRBV20-1	TRBJ1-1
TGCAGCGTGGCCCAGACAGGGGTGGATGAAAAACTGTTTTTT	CSVAQTGVDEKLFF	few	TRBD1	TRBV29-1	TRBJ1-4
TGTGCCAGCAGTTACTCGTCGAGGGCCTACGAGCAGTACTTC	CASSYSSRAYEQYF	-	-	TRBV6-5	TRBJ2-7
TGCGCCAGCTCCCTAGGGCGACTAGCGGGGGGGTCCTACGAGCAGTACTTC	CASSLGRLAGGSYEQYF	many	TRBD2	TRBV5-1	TRBJ2-7
TGCGCCAGCAGCCCCCGGGACAGGGAAGCGGGGGACTACAATGAGCAGTTCTTC	CASSPRDREAGDYNEQFF	few	-	TRBV5-1	TRBJ2-1
TGTGCCAGTAGTATAGTCCCGGGGGCAAATACGCAGTATTTT	CASSIVPGANTQYF	-	-	TRBV19	TRBJ2-3
TGTGCCAGCAGCTTAGGCCCCAGCACTGAAGCTTTCTTT	CASSLGPSTEAFF	-	-	TRBV7-8	TRBJ1-1
TGTGCCAGCAGACCCGGGGGGGGAACTGGAAACACCATATATTTT	CASRPGGGTGNTIYF	many	-	TRBV12-3/TRBV12-4	TRBJ1-3
TGTGCCAGCAGCGCGGACGGGCCGCGATACAATGAGCAGTTCTTC	CASSADGPRYNEQFF	many	-	TRBV12-3/TRBV12-4	TRBJ2-1
TGTGCCAGCAGCTTAGCCCCGCGGGGGGAGAACAATGAGCAGTTCTTC	CASSLAPRGENNEQFF	few	TRBD2	TRBV7-8	TRBJ2-1
TGTGCCAGCAGTGAGCAGGGAGGTGAAAAACTGTTTTTT	CASSEQGGEKLFF	few	-	TRBV6-1	TRBJ1-4
TGTGCCAGCTCACCATCAAGTGAGGAGGATACGCAGTATTTT	CASSPSSEEDTQYF	many	-	TRBV18	TRBJ2-3
TGTGCCAGCAGTTGGGCGGTTACAACCGGGTCCCCGAACAATAACGAAGCTTTCTTT	CASSWAVTTGSPNNNEAFF	-	-	TRBV27	TRBJ1-1
TGTGCCAGCAGCCAATTACGACTGGAGCAGTTCTTC	CASSQLRLEQFF	-	-	TRBV7-6	TRBJ2-1
TGTGCCAGTAGGCTGGCGCAGACGAATTACAACACCGGGGAGCTGTTTTTT	CASRLAQTNYNTGELFF	many	-	TRBV19	TRBJ2-2
TGCAGTGCTTGGACTAGCCTCGCAGATACGCAGTATTTT	CSAWTSLADTQYF	few	TRBD2	TRBV20-1	TRBJ2-3
TGTGCCAGCAGTACCTTGCCGGGGACCGCGACTCTGAACACTGAAGCTTTCTTT	CASSTLPGTATLNTEAFF	many	-	TRBV6-6	TRBJ1-1
TGTGCCAGCAGCGTCGTGGGGAGAGACACAGATACGCAGTATTTT	CASSVVGRDTDTQYF	-	-	TRBV9	TRBJ2-3
TGCAGTGCGAAGGACAGGCCCCGAGGGAGAGGCTACACCTTC	CSAKDRPRGRGYTF	many	TRBD1	TRBV20-1	TRBJ1-2
TGCAGTGCTAGAGTTAGGTCGTCTGGGGCCAACGTCCTGACTTTC	CSARVRSSGANVLTF	few	-	TRBV20-1	TRBJ2-6
TGTGCCAGCAGCTCGGACAGGTTGAGTGAGACCCAGTACTTC	CASSSDRLSETQYF	-	TRBD1	TRBV7-2	TRBJ2-5
TGTGCCAGCAGTTTAAACCGACAAGAGACCCAGTACTTC	CASSLNRQETQYF	many	-	TRBV12-3/TRBV12-4	TRBJ2-5
TGTGCCAGCAGCCAATTCGGAGGAATCAGTAATCAGCCCCAGCATTTT	CASSQFGGISNQPQHF	few	-	TRBV4-2	TRBJ1-5
TGTGCCAGCAGAGCGGGGGACAGGGTGAACACTGAAGCTTTCTTT	CASRAGDRVNTEAFF	many	TRBD1	TRBV6-5	TRBJ1-1